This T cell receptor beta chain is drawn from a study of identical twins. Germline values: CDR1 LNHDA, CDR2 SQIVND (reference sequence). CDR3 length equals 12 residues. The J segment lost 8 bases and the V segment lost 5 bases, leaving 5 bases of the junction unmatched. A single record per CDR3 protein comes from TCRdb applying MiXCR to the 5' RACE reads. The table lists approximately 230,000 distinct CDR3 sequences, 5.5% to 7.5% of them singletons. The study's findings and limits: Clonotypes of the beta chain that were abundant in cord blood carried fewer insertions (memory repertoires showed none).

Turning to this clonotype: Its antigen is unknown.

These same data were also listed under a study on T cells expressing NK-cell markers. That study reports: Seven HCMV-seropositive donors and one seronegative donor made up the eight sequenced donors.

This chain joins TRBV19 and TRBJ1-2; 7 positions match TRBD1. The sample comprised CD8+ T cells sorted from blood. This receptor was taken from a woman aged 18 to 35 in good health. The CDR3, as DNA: TGTGCCAGTAGTCCCGGGACAGTAGGCTACACCTTC. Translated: CASSPGTVGYTF.